The 15 T cell receptor beta chains below were found in one sample sequenced in a study of T cells in Graves' hyperthyroidism and ophthalmopathy. TCR beta CDR3 regions were amplified from RNA transcripts. The HTBI set primed first-round TCR CDR3 RT-PCR. TCRdb reanalysed the multiplex PCR reads using MiXCR and keeps one entry per CDR3 protein. The sample yields around 690,000 distinct CDR3 sequences, 15% to 20% seen once. The sample was blood. These receptors came from a man in his forties or fifties with Graves' hyperthyroidism.

This rearrangement joins TRBV24-1 to TRBJ1-1; 9 nucleotides line up with TRBD1. Losses at the gene ends were 4 bases for V and 10 bases for J; bases not matched to a gene: 6. Germline-derived CDR1 and CDR2 are KGHDR and SFDVKD. The CDR3 totals 13 residues. The CDR3 DNA is TGTGCCACCAGTGAAAGACAGGGGGAAGGAGCTTTCTTT. It yields the protein CATSERQGEGAFF.

This clonotype was seen a few times. The chain couples TRBV6-1 to TRBJ2-1; maybe TRBD2 (6 bases). V lost 4 bases and J 5 bases, leaving 18 bases between the germline ends. The CDR3 has 16 residues. Germline V gene data show CDR1 as MNHNS and CDR2 as SASEGT. The CDR3 DNA is TGTGCCAGCAGTGGCCGTTCCAGCGGGTGTAACAATGAGCAGTTCTTC. Its protein is CASSGRSSGCNNEQFF.

This clonotype has just a few counts. J is TRBJ2-2 and V is TRBV4-3, with 9 bases aligning to TRBD2. The trim removed 4 bases at V and 6 bases at J, leaving 12 bases unmatched. Looked up from germline, CDR1 is LGHNA and CDR2 is YSLEER. There are 17 residues in the CDR3. CDR3 amino acids: CASSRAGGPSGAGELFF. CDR3 bases: TGCGCCAGCAGCCGGGCGGGAGGGCCCTCCGGGGCCGGGGAGCTGTTTTTT.

This clonotype was seen at least ten times. The rearrangement uses TRBV12-3 or TRBV12-4 and TRBJ2-2, with 7 bases identical to TRBD2. Germline trimming cut 5 bases from V and 5 bases from J; bases unmatched to any gene: 2. This CDR3 comprises 13 residues. CDR3 region: CASSAGATGELFF. In nucleotides, the CDR3 is TGTGCCAGCAGTGCGGGAGCAACCGGGGAGCTGTTTTTT.

This clonotype was seen a handful of times. Lacking the conserved final phenylalanine or tryptophan, this CDR3 likely reflects a read error. The chain links TRBV4-1 to TRBJ1-5; 7 nucleotides match TRBD1. This CDR3 comprises 14 residues. CDR1 is MGHRA and CDR2 is YSYEKL in the germline V gene. Unmatched junction bases numbered 2, after V lost 3 bases and J lost 3 bases. CDR3 amino acids: CASSHGQANQPQHL. CDR3 coding DNA: TGCGCCAGCAGCCATGGACAGGCCAATCAGCCCCAGCATCTT.

The chain joins TRBV12-3 or TRBV12-4 to TRBJ2-5; 8 bases map to TRBD1. The CDR3 is 13 residues long. The J segment lost 5 bases and the V segment lost 7 bases, leaving 6 bases of the junction unmatched. The CDR3 region has the DNA TGTGCCAGCACCCTGGACAGGGCGGAGACCCAGTACTTC. Translated, it gives CASTLDRAETQYF.

The chain employs TRBV3-1 and TRBJ1-3; D gene ambiguous. V lost 5 bases to trimming and J lost 0 bases, with 14 bases between them. Looked up from germline, CDR1 is LGHDT and CDR2 is YNNKEL (reference sequence). The CDR3 is 16 amino acids. The CDR3 is CASSNGLLNSGNTIYF. CDR3 sequence (DNA): TGTGCCAGCAGCAACGGACTGCTAAACTCTGGAAACACCATATATTTT.

The rearrangement joins TRBV12-3 or TRBV12-4 to TRBJ2-7, with 7 bases fitting TRBD2. V was pared by 3 bases and J by 3 bases, with 8 bases of the junction left unmatched. This CDR3 contains 15 residues. The CDR3: CASSFGAGENYEQYF. The CDR3 DNA sequence: TGTGCCAGCAGTTTTGGGGCGGGAGAGAACTACGAGCAGTACTTC.

In this sample, this clonotype turned up many times. The genes are TRBV6-2 or TRBV6-3 and TRBJ2-5, with D perhaps TRBD2 (6 bases). Germline V gives CDR1 MNHEY, CDR2 SVGEGT. This CDR3 region has 16 residues. Trimming left V 7 bases short and J 4 bases short, with 22 bases between. The CDR3 nucleotides read TGTGCCAGCACCAGCCAGGTTTGGAGGGGTGGAGAGACCCAGTACTTC. It is translated as CASTSQVWRGGETQYF.

With respect to this clonotype: A clone one base away is much larger, so this may be a read error. CDR3 sequence: CASKAGGLHNEQFF. In nucleotides, the CDR3 is TGTGCCAGTAAGGCGGGGGGACTCCACAATGAGCAGTTCTTC. The chain is built from TRBV2 and TRBJ2-1, with TRBD2 matching 8 bases. The junction had 9 bases not matched to a gene; V was cut back by 9 bases and J by 5 bases. The CDR3 contains 14 residues. Germline-derived CDR1 and CDR2 are SNHLY and FYNNEI.

This clonotype showed up many times. The chain employs TRBV20-1 and TRBJ1-6, with D hard to call. The length of the CDR3 is 13 residues. Germline CDR1 is DFQATT and CDR2 is SNEGSKA (reference sequence). V lost 4 bases and J 7 bases, leaving 11 bases between the germline ends. The CDR3 reads CSATDGYNSPLHF. CDR3 sequence (DNA): TGCAGTGCTACCGATGGGTACAATTCACCCCTCCACTTT.

The CDR3 bases are TGCAGTGCTAGAGCCCCGACCAACTTGGGGTACAATGAGCAGTTCTTC. Translation gives CSARAPTNLGYNEQFF. This chain connects TRBV20-1 to TRBJ2-1; no firm D call. V lost 1 base, J lost 4 bases, and 17 bases lay in between. The CDR3 is made up of 16 amino acids. CDR1 is DFQATT and CDR2 is SNEGSKA in the germline V gene (reference sequence).

As to this clonotype: A much larger clone differs by one base, so this may be a read error. The rearrangement links TRBV2 to TRBJ1-2; D gene unclear. Between the trimmed V and J ends, which lost 8 bases and 3 bases, there was a span of 22 bases. This CDR3 is built from 16 residues. CDR1 and CDR2 from the germline V gene are SNHLY and FYNNEI. The CDR3 is CASGNPYGRRDYGYTF. In DNA form, the CDR3 reads TGTGCCAGCGGCAACCCGTATGGCAGGAGGGACTATGGCTACACCTTC.

Comments on this clonotype: This may stem from a read error, because a much larger clone lies one nucleotide away. The chain links TRBV5-1 to TRBJ2-1; no reliable D call. CDR3 length equals 15 residues. The V gene's germline CDR1 is SGHRS and CDR2 YFSETQ. CDR3 coding DNA: TGCGCCAGCAGCTACCTAACGGAGCCCTACAATGAGCAGTCCTTC. Protein sequence: CASSYLTEPYNEQSF.

Many counts were recorded for this clonotype. This CDR3 reads CASSLVGTTLETQYF. CDR3 nucleotides: TGTGCCAGCAGCTTAGTCGGGACTACTCTGGAGACCCAGTACTTC. V and J are TRBV7-9 and TRBJ2-5; 7 bases match TRBD2. Germline values: CDR1 SEHNR, CDR2 FQNEAQ (reference sequence). Losses at the gene ends were 1 base for V and 5 bases for J; bases not matched to a gene: 7. CDR3 length: 15 amino acids.